The clone carrying this T cell receptor beta chain was observed once. Its antigen is not known. A deep-level run was used for the assay. On sorted subsets, replicate PCRs used approximately 190 ng DNA, or tens of thousands of T cell genomes. TCRdb's table, derived via immunoSEQ multiplex PCR, lists solely in-frame clones and lacks some. Of some 1,900,000 clones listed, over 85% were seen once; the top ten hold 1.2%. In the naive CD8 group, cells lacked CD45RO and were positively selected for CCR7, so terminally differentiated effector memory CD45RA+ cells were left out. The sample belongs to a study of shared clonotypes between healthy human individuals. As for the study in general: For every donor, three CD4 naive, three CD4 memory, two CD8 naive and one CD8 memory plates were used.

The study's findings and limits: The study generally estimated greater richness for naive than memory subsets.

The CDR3 sequence is 16 residues long. The V end was cut by 0 bases, the J end by 4 bases, with 14 bases between. Germline V CDR1 and CDR2: MNHNS, SASEGT. The clonotype was recovered from a man aged 18 to 35 in good health. Sample: naive CD8+ T cells sorted from blood. J is TRBJ2-3 and V is TRBV6-1; tentatively, D is TRBD2 (6 bases). This CDR3 reads CASSEARGSEADTQYF. The CDR3 region has the DNA TGTGCCAGCAGTGAAGCACGGGGGAGTGAGGCAGATACGCAGTATTTT.